This T cell receptor beta chain comes out of a study of cytomegalovirus exposure and HLA in healthy donors (dated by TCRdb to about 2017). Notes on the research overall: According to an earlier analysis of 550 to 750 of the donors, some 170 million T cells yielded 90 million to 140 million unique TCR beta sequences and about 300 Gb of sequence data. Along with the approximately 700-subject first cohort, a separate validation cohort of around 110 different subjects was used. Of the approximately 370 genotyped donors, 75% to 85% were placed in the genetic ancestry cluster associated with self-reported Caucasian donors. A later analysis re-examined previously published TCR beta repertoires from around 670 donors and added high-resolution HLA genotyping to investigate patterns of TCR occurrence. High-throughput TCR immunosequencing, statistical association of individual TCRs with disease status, and machine learning were combined to predict cytomegalovirus infection status. An early release covering about 600 HLA-typed donors comprised about 290 gigabases of sequencing data and tens of millions of unique TCR sequences. A later genetic analysis took genome-wide SNP genotypes for about three fifths of the roughly 670 donors and used that subset as a discovery cohort. Using immunosequencing, the study profiled T cell repertoires from 666 subjects and related those repertoires to cytomegalovirus serostatus. HLA typing included class I and class II loci at four-digit resolution. To decide whether each TCR beta V gene segment behaved as functional or pseudogenic, an earlier analysis of over 500 of the donors relied on high-throughput TCR beta sequencing. Rather than using new phenotypic data, the later analysis identified candidate immune exposures from TCR beta sequences and from how often those sequences occurred across donors. The study aimed to test whether cataloging public T cell receptors could reveal signatures of past pathogen exposure. Several DR-DQ haplotypes were treated as single units for association and clustering because of strong linkage in the cohort. Donor age, sex, ethnicity and CMV serostatus were compiled together with the repertoire data. Typing coverage varied by locus: 629-630 donors for A, B, C, DRB1 and DQB1; roughly 500 for DQA1; over 600 for DPA1; fewer than 480 for DPB1. Every repertoire in the discovery cohort had been generated on one and the same sequencing platform. Among almost 400 genotyped donors of the cohort, an average of roughly 240,000 unique TCR beta nucleotide sequences were sequenced per donor, roughly 20% of them non-productive.

Library method: the immunoSEQ multiplex PCR assay. A mixture of 60 forward primers for TCR Vbeta segments and 13 reverse primers for TCR Jbeta segments was used in the multiplex PCR. The CDR3 region of rearranged TCR beta genes was amplified from genomic DNA with a multiplex PCR assay. Amplified TCR beta libraries were sequenced as 87-base-pair reads on the Illumina HiSeq System. In the authors' own workflow: In a later analysis, approximately 74 million unique TCR beta chains were counted across the 500 to 700 repertoires, and some 10 million of these chains were shared by at least two donors. Raw reads were error-corrected and collapsed into unique sequences by a nearest-neighbor algorithm in which closely related sequences were merged to remove PCR and sequencing errors. To assign V, D and J gene segments, CDR3 sequences were aligned to IMGT reference sequences. For a sequence to be retained, a match of at least six nucleotides to both a V gene segment and a J gene segment was required. Rearrangements were called productive when the CDR3 lacked stop codons and stayed in frame with V and J; all others were non-productive. CDR3 was defined by IMGT convention, running from the second conserved V-encoded cysteine to the conserved J-encoded phenylalanine. The earlier analysis of 587 of the donors excluded any sequence lacking an unambiguous match to a single V gene segment. In an earlier analysis of a few hundred of the donors, V segments were called functional above 56.7% productive rearrangements and were called segregating when the between-donor standard deviation exceeded 5%. A statistical classification framework was built for diagnosing cytomegalovirus status from the catalog of TCR beta chain sequences. V and J gene assignment, in a later analysis, came from comparing TCR nucleotide sequences with IMGT/GENE-DB human TR gene sequences. The TCRdist pipeline was used in a later analysis to assign CDR3 sequences and most-parsimonious VDJ recombination scenarios. In a later analysis, each TCR beta chain was defined by its CDR3 amino acid sequence together with its V-gene family, and reads lacking a unique V-gene family were excluded. To address suspected cross-contamination and a sequencing artifact, a later analysis removed around 590 highly shared, low-generation-probability nucleotide sequences. A later analysis calculated a clonal expansion index for each public chain from normalized within-repertoire ranks of inferred template counts. In a later analysis, generation probabilities were computed with a VDJ recombination model fitted to out-of-frame rearrangements, and the resulting probabilities were checked against IGoR. In a later analysis, hypergeometric tests were used to score TCR-TCR, TCR-HLA and TCR-CMV co-occurrence, with a repertoire-size bias correction applied to TCR pairs. False discovery rates were estimated in a later analysis by permuting HLA or CMV assignments 20 times. In a later analysis, co-occurring TCRs were grouped with DBSCAN, and TCRdist sequence similarity was added when clustering was performed within HLA-allele-positive subsets. Repertoires with fewer than 30,000 or more than 120,000 public chains, plus five repertoires with anomalous nucleotide sharing, were excluded from co-occurrence clustering. TCRdb provides this immuneACCESS table in a form limited to in-frame rearrangements. Some clones are lacking; in checked studies, under half of them reflect an unresolved V gene, and why the rest are absent is not known. Clone size and V and J calls were adopted from that table, with D and trimming inferred from the DNA. This sample has 150,000 or so clones in its table, and roughly 77% of those were observed once. The ten largest make up approximately 4% of the sample.

Note on this clone: Its antigen is unknown. No much larger clone is present one base from it, and per-base qualities are unavailable.

What the research found in general, with its limitations: HLA typing was unavailable for some donors at each locus, so association tests used only the typed subset. Sequencing depth was assumed to be roughly uniform across donors in the presence/absence analyses, though that assumption may not hold. This cohort had only TCR beta chains sequenced, and the lack of alpha or paired-chain data limited which features could be detected. A further reported finding was that TCR beta sequences accurately predicted the HLA-A and HLA-B alleles for most subjects in the first cohort. Most TCR sequences were observed very rarely across donors, whereas some public TCRs were present in many individuals. According to a later analysis, parvovirus B19, influenza, CMV and Epstein-Barr virus appeared linked to several top co-occurrence clusters. Most CMV-associated TCR beta chains appeared to be HLA-restricted in a later analysis, and the HLA associations seemed to be driven largely by CMV exposure. It was suggested by the authors that the approach could potentially be generalized to other disease states and immunological phenotypes. An earlier analysis of around 540 of the donors showed that most TCR beta V segments appeared in productive rearrangements either about 87% or about 30% of the time, which broadly matched IMGT annotations. In a later analysis, HLA-associated TCR beta chains were found to be more clonally expanded and to have lower generation probabilities than equally common non-associated chains. When HLA alleles, especially DR and DQ, strongly co-occurred, attributing TCR associations to individual alleles was difficult. The study gave a list of 150 to 200 TCR beta chains associated with cytomegalovirus. Correlated functional status among segregating V segments might reflect linkage disequilibrium, but an unknown experimental factor could not be ruled out. Because counts were too low, more than 15 rarely observed V segments, including chromosome 9 orphons, were left out of the earlier analysis of 587 of the donors. The sequencing pipeline was judged likely to have produced a cluster of highly shared sequence variants as a technical artifact. CMV serostatus was the only immune exposure information available for the cohort. The classifier was reported to diagnose cytomegalovirus status with high specificity and sensitivity in both the original cohort and the validation cohort. A few of the identified cytomegalovirus-associated TCR beta chains were confirmed in vitro to be specific for cytomegalovirus antigens. Specific HLA alleles were associated with 18,000 or so TCR beta sequences at a false discovery rate of 0.05 in a later analysis. Compared with the 666-donor mean, donors in an Asian-associated ancestry cluster had fewer N-insertions in productive TCRs, according to a later genetic analysis. V-gene and J-gene trimming of TCR beta chains was associated with a missense DCLRE1C variant in a later genetic analysis, and the association was replicated in an independent cohort. Some IMGT-functional V segments, including TRBV6-2 and TRBV6-3, could not be distinguished by the 87-base-pair reads and were therefore excluded. According to a later analysis, TCR association rates differed among HLA loci, with DRB1 alleles showing the most associated TCRs and HLA-C alleles showing the fewest.

In total, just over 650 healthy bone marrow donors made up the cohort. At the time of sampling, every cohort member was nominally healthy, though immune exposures that went unrecorded were likely present. The donor tested CMV seronegative, placing the donor among the 300 to 450 seronegative members of the cohort. Every donor gave a peripheral blood sample, and the peripheral blood mononuclear cells from that sample were used for TCR beta sequencing. Genomic DNA was extracted from the blood cell samples with the Qiagen DNeasy Blood Extraction Kit. The CDR3, from cysteine to phenylalanine, totals 11 residues. CDR3 DNA is the only sequence kept; it has 33 bases, read in frame from the first base. The germline V gene (reference sequence) provides CDR1 DFQATT and CDR2 SNEGSKA.

Rearrangement joined TRBV20-1 to TRBJ2-7, and possibly TRBD1, on 5 matching bases. This TCR was recovered from a male donor in good health and CMV-seronegative. Sequences were obtained from PBMCs. The CDR3 region has the sequence CRSPRDNEQYF. The DNA sequence is TGCAGGTCGCCCAGGGATAACGAGCAGTACTTC.